This TCR beta chain was sequenced during a study of a mutant IDH1 vaccine in newly diagnosed glioma. For the study at large: Previous care, which was radiotherapy, temozolomide, or both, most often involved both. General study findings and limits: The vaccine induced immune responses, and these occurred in more than 80% of patients.

As for time point: week 23, last vaccination. What each vaccine dose contained was 300 ug of mutant IDH1 20-mer peptide, accompanied by topical imiquimod. The assay was immunoSEQ multiplex PCR, and TCRdb's table has in-frame clones only and misses some. The sample holds about 65,000 clones; about 85% are singletons and the top ten take about 4.1%. To note about this clone: Antigen: not known.

CDR1 and CDR2 (germline): WNHNN, SYGVQD (reference sequence). V was clipped by 6 bases and J by 6 bases, with 9 bases between them. The CDR3 totals 13 residues. The material sequenced was PBMCs, taken from a glioma patient whose treatment included an IDH1 peptide vaccine. The chain employs TRBV10-1 and TRBJ1-6; no reliable D call. The source is a man aged 25 to 45 with glioma. The CDR3 loop reads CASRDAGNSPLHF. In nucleotides, the CDR3 is TGCGCCAGCAGGGACGCGGGTAATTCACCCCTCCACTTT.